A single sample gave rise to the 16 T cell receptor beta chains below, sequenced in a study of CD8 T cells in Susac syndrome. A quantity of roughly 0.5 to 1 ug RNA underwent reverse transcription using random hexamers. TCRdb called the immunoSEQ multiplex PCR reads again in MiXCR, with one record for every CDR3 protein. The profile shows some 110,000 distinct CDR3 sequences, more than 85% of them singletons. The sequenced sample was CD4+ T cells from PBMCs. These receptors were collected from a human donor with multiple sclerosis.

Only a few counts were recorded for this clonotype. The V and J genes are TRBV6-1 and TRBJ1-5; D is ambiguous. The CDR3 spans 13 residues. Germline assignment: CDR1 MNHNS and CDR2 SASEGT. V lost 7 bases, J lost 5 bases, and 12 bases lay in between. Here the CDR3 DNA reads TGTGCCAGCATGCGAGGGAGGGATCAGCCCCAGCATTTT. It translates to CASMRGRDQPQHF.

The chain uses TRBV25-1 and TRBJ2-1, with TRBD2 as a possible D gene (6 bases). V lost 7 bases, J lost 0 bases, and 10 bases lay in between. The CDR3 length is 14 residues. Germline CDR1 MGHDK, CDR2 SYGVNS. CDR3 nucleotide sequence: TGTGCCAGCACCTCGGGGGTCTCCTACAATGAGCAGTTCTTC. This codes for CASTSGVSYNEQFF. The whole variable domain, filled in from reference TRBV25-1 and TRBJ2-1, reads EADIYQTPRYLVIGTGKKITLECSQTMGHDKMYWYQQDPGMELHLIHYSYGVNSTEKGDLSSESTVSRIRTEHFPLTLESARPSHTSQYLCASTSGVSYNEQFFGPGTRLTVL.

The chain has TRBV23-1 and TRBJ2-1, with 7 bases matching TRBD2. TRBV23-1 is an ORF for which the function is uncertain. The CDR3 sequence is 15 residues long. V lost 0 bases, J lost 7 bases, and 6 bases stayed unmatched. CDR3: CASSQSGLGGNEQFF. The CDR3 DNA sequence: TGCGCCAGCAGTCAATCGGGACTGGGGGGGAATGAGCAGTTCTTC.

The rearrangement uses TRBV18 and TRBJ2-5, with D perhaps matching TRBD1 or TRBD2 (6 bases each). The CDR3 totals 14 residues. Between the trimmed V and J ends, which lost 1 base and 4 bases, there was a span of 10 bases. Germline assignment: CDR1 KGHSH and CDR2 LQKENI. CDR3 region: CASSPRGGGETQYF. CDR3 nucleotides: TGTGCCAGCTCACCACGAGGGGGAGGAGAGACCCAGTACTTC.

A single count supports this clonotype. The V and J genes are TRBV6-1 and TRBJ2-1; 7 nucleotides align to TRBD2. This CDR3 has 13 amino acids. J lost 6 bases, V lost 6 bases, and 5 bases had no gene match. Germline assignment: CDR1 MNHNS and CDR2 SASEGT. DNA of the CDR3: TGTGCCAGCAGGCGGGGGATGGGCAATGAGCAGTTCTTC. Its protein product is CASRRGMGNEQFF.

The CDR3 nucleotides read TGTGCCAGTAGTATTCGCAGTAACTATGGCTACACCTTC. This encodes CASSIRSNYGYTF. The genes are TRBV19 and TRBJ1-2; D gene ambiguous. The ends were cut back, 3 bases at V and 1 base at J, with 6 bases in the middle. Germline V gene lookup returns CDR1 LNHDA and CDR2 SQIVND (reference sequence). CDR3 length: 13 amino acids.

A single count supports this clonotype. The chain carries TRBV27 and TRBJ2-3, with TRBD1 identical over 7 bases. CDR1 is MNHEY, CDR2 SMNVEV, per germline (reference sequence). The CDR3 is 15 residues long. J lost 3 bases, V lost 7 bases, and 10 bases had no gene match. The CDR3 protein is CASIKHRGLTDTQYF. The CDR3 DNA reads TGTGCCAGCATCAAGCACAGGGGATTGACAGATACGCAGTATTTT.

V gene TRBV27 combines with J gene TRBJ2-7; a possible D gene is TRBD2 (6 bases). The V end lost 2 bases, the J end lost 7 bases, and 12 bases lay between the germline ends. The CDR3 loop spans 13 amino acids. Looked up from germline, CDR1 is MNHEY and CDR2 is SMNVEV (reference sequence). CDR3 DNA sequence: TGTGCCAGCAGTTTAGGAGGGGTTGGGGAGCAGTACTTC. It codes for CASSLGGVGEQYF.

CDR3 in DNA: TGCAGTGCCGACCGGGACGCCTATTACCAAGAGACCCAGTACTTC. This gives the protein CSADRDAYYQETQYF. This chain links TRBV20-1 with TRBJ2-5, with D perhaps assigned TRBD1 or TRBD2 (5 bases each). This CDR3 is 15 amino acids long. The V end lost 6 bases, the J end lost 0 bases, and 17 bases lay between the germline ends. CDR1 DFQATT and CDR2 SNEGSKA come from the germline V gene (reference sequence).

V is TRBV20-1 and J is TRBJ1-2; TRBD1 aligns across 8 bases. This CDR3 is built from 12 residues. CDR1 is DFQATT, CDR2 SNEGSKA, per germline (reference sequence). V was clipped by 3 bases and J by 7 bases; unmatched bases: 4. The CDR3 DNA reads TGCAGTGCTAGGGGCGGGACAGGTGGCTACACCTTC. It is translated as CSARGGTGGYTF.

The rearrangement joins TRBV3-1 to TRBJ2-5, with a possible D match to TRBD1 (7 bases). The CDR3 is 14 residues long. From germline, CDR1 is LGHDT and CDR2 YNNKEL (reference sequence). The V and J ends lost 1 base and 4 bases respectively, with 10 bases between them. The CDR3 bases are TGTGCCAGCAGCCAAGGACAGGGAGGAGAGACCCAGTACTTC. It translates to CASSQGQGGETQYF.

The chain joins TRBV18 to TRBJ2-6; D gene uncertain. The CDR3 is 14 amino acids. V lost 3 bases, J lost 6 bases, and 9 bases lay in between. The germline gives CDR1 KGHSH, CDR2 LQKENI. The CDR3 sequence: CASSPSVTANVLTF. The CDR3 DNA is TGTGCCAGCTCACCGTCGGTTACGGCCAACGTCCTGACTTTC.

The chain uses TRBV4-3 and TRBJ1-4; a possible D gene is TRBD1 (6 bases). V was clipped by 4 bases and J by 3 bases, with 12 bases between them. CDR3 length: 15 amino acids. Germline CDR1 and CDR2: LGHNA and YSLEER. CDR3: CASSRQGKPNEKLFF. DNA for the CDR3: TGCGCCAGCAGCCGTCAGGGGAAGCCTAATGAAAAACTGTTTTTT.

Comments on this clonotype: An end of the junction does not agree with germline; a read error may underlie this. The chain combines TRBV20-1 with TRBJ2-1; no clear D gene. Per the germline V gene, CDR1 is DFQATT and CDR2 is SNEGSKA (reference sequence). The CDR3 consists of 12 residues. The CDR3 reads CSANNRQERRLF. CDR3 nucleotide sequence: TGCAGTGCCAACAATAGGCAGGAGAGAAGGCTCTTC.

The genes are TRBV7-9 and TRBJ2-1; 8 positions agree with TRBD2. The CDR3 totals 15 residues. Germline assignment: CDR1 SEHNR and CDR2 FQNEAQ (reference sequence). V lost 4 bases to trimming and J lost 4 bases; unmatched junction nucleotides: 6. This CDR3 is CASSSGGGFYNEQFF. CDR3 nucleotide sequence: TGTGCCAGCAGCTCCGGGGGGGGCTTTTACAATGAGCAGTTCTTC.

The chain couples TRBV9 to TRBJ1-1; no clear D gene. Germline-derived CDR1 and CDR2 are SGDLS and YYNGEE. Trimming left V 0 bases short and J 7 bases short, with 10 bases between. CDR3 length equals 13 residues. The CDR3: CASSVEGRGEAFF. The CDR3 DNA reads TGTGCCAGCAGCGTAGAAGGGCGCGGTGAAGCTTTCTTT.